These 23 T cell receptor beta chains were all obtained from the same sample, sequenced in a study of beta chain features in type 1 diabetes. Every bit of the isolated RNA underwent reverse transcription, so sequencing read expressed TCRB transcripts. Produced via immunoSEQ multiplex PCR; TCRdb's table is partial and in-frame only. Counted here are 200,000 to 250,000 clones, roughly 11% occurring once; the ten biggest clones make up over 1%. What was sequenced was central memory CD4+ T cells from blood. The receptors shown here come from a man aged 18 to 35 in good health.

This clone was observed a handful of times. The chain combines TRBV27 with TRBJ2-1, with D tentatively TRBD1 (5 bases). The CDR3 has 14 amino acids. Trimming pared 7 bases from V and 4 bases from J, leaving 14 bases between. From germline, CDR1 is MNHEY and CDR2 SMNVEV (reference sequence). Here the CDR3 DNA reads TGTGCCAGCACCCGATCTGACAGTTACAATGAGCAGTTCTTC. Encoded protein: CASTRSDSYNEQFF.

The CDR3 loop reads CASSFSGSSETQYF. CDR3 in DNA: TGTGCCAGCAGCTTTAGCGGGAGTAGCGAGACCCAGTACTTC. The chain is built from TRBV7-9 and TRBJ2-5; TRBD2 matches at 9 bases. There are 14 residues in the CDR3. Trimming took 3 bases from V and 5 from J; bases not matched to a gene: 4. Germline V gene lookup returns CDR1 SEHNR and CDR2 FQNEAQ (reference sequence).

The chain carries TRBV19 and TRBJ2-1; maybe TRBD2 (5 bases). The germline gives CDR1 LNHDA, CDR2 SQIVND (reference sequence). V was trimmed by 5 bases and J by 0 bases, leaving 11 bases between them. The CDR3 length is 15 residues. DNA of the CDR3: TGTGCCAGTAGTCGGACTCAGAGCTCCTACAATGAGCAGTTCTTC. Its translation: CASSRTQSSYNEQFF. Using reference TRBV19 and TRBJ2-1 for the parts outside the CDR3, the full variable domain is DGGITQSPKYLFRKEGQNVTLSCEQNLNHDAMYWYRQDPGQGLRLIYYSQIVNDFQKGDIAEGYSVSREKKESFPLTVTSAQKNPTAFYLCASSRTQSSYNEQFFGPGTRLTVL.

This chain links TRBV7-2 with TRBJ2-7; weak D call: TRBD2 (5 bases). V gave up 0 bases and J gave up 2 bases, with 8 bases separating them. CDR1 is SGHTA and CDR2 is FQGNSA in the germline V gene. The CDR3 has 14 amino acids. The CDR3 nucleotides are TGTGCCAGCAGCTTAGCTAGCGCTGCCTACGAGCAGTACTTC. Protein sequence: CASSLASAAYEQYF.

There are many counts of this clone. The rearrangement links TRBV7-9 to TRBJ2-1; 11 positions match TRBD2. This CDR3 contains 18 residues. Trimming at V came to 2 bases and at J to 7 bases, leaving 13 bases not matched to a gene. CDR1 is SEHNR and CDR2 is FQNEAQ in the germline V gene (reference sequence). CDR3 in amino acids: CASSLPIRLAGRKNEQFF. The CDR3 nucleotides read TGTGCCAGCAGCTTACCAATAAGACTAGCGGGAAGGAAAAATGAGCAGTTCTTC.

This clone has at least ten counts. J is TRBJ2-7 and V is TRBV10-3, with D perhaps matching TRBD2 (5 bases). The CDR3 sequence is 15 residues long. V was pared by 3 bases and J by 1 base, with 13 bases between. Germline CDR1 and CDR2: ENHRY and SYGVKD. The CDR3 sequence is CAISDLDGVSYEQYF. Here the CDR3 DNA reads TGTGCCATCAGTGACTTAGACGGGGTTTCCTACGAGCAGTACTTC.

This clone has only a few counts. Written as DNA, the CDR3 is TGCAGCGTCTTAGGACAACGGAATGGCTACACCTTC. Its translation is CSVLGQRNGYTF. The chain carries TRBV29-1 and TRBJ1-2; a possible D gene is TRBD1 (5 bases). Germline CDR1 SQVTM, CDR2 ANQGSEA. Trimming shortened V by 6 bases and J by 6 bases, and 14 bases separated the two germline ends. The CDR3 is made up of 12 amino acids.

The rearrangement joins TRBV7-7 to TRBJ1-4; 9 bases align to TRBD1. In germline, CDR1 is SSHAT, CDR2 FNYEAQ (reference sequence). The CDR3 spans 14 residues. Trimming took 5 bases from V and 6 from J; bases not matched to a gene: 4. CDR3 nucleotides: TGTGCCAGCAGCCGGGACAGGGCGGATGAAAAACTGTTTTTT. Encoded protein: CASSRDRADEKLFF.

The CDR3 nucleotides read TGTGCCAGCAGTGGTGGTAGAGGGGACACAGATACGCAGTATTTT. Its protein is CASSGGRGDTDTQYF. The gene calls are TRBV6-6 and TRBJ2-3; possibly TRBD1 or TRBD2 for D (5 bases each). The CDR3 spans 15 residues. CDR1 is MNHNY and CDR2 is SVGAGI in the germline V gene (reference sequence). V lost 5 bases to trimming and J lost 2 bases, with 14 bases between them.

This chain links TRBV29-1 with TRBJ2-1, with a possible D match to TRBD2 (6 bases). The germline CDR1 and CDR2 sequences are SQVTM and ANQGSEA. V was cut by 3 bases and J by 5 bases, with 17 bases left in between. The CDR3 totals 15 residues. DNA of the CDR3: TGCAGCGTTGAGCCCTCCTGGGGCGGGAACAATGAGCAGTTCTTC. Translated, it gives CSVEPSWGGNNEQFF.

This clone was counted between two and nine times. The chain is built from TRBV30 and TRBJ2-1; D may be TRBD1 or TRBD2 (5 bases each). Germline V gives CDR1 GTSNPN, CDR2 SVGIG (reference sequence). Between the trimmed V and J ends, which lost 5 bases and 3 bases, there was a span of 14 bases. This CDR3 is built from 14 residues. DNA of the CDR3: TGTGCCTGGGACCCCGGGGACGTCTACAATGAGCAGTTCTTC. Encoded protein: CAWDPGDVYNEQFF.

This clone was found a few times. The CDR3 DNA reads as TGTGCCAGCAGCAAACCGGGACTAGGGGTTAATGAGCAGTTCTTC. This codes for CASSKPGLGVNEQFF. The J gene is TRBJ2-1, the V gene TRBV5-4; 8 bases are shared with TRBD2. The germline V gene encodes CDR1 SGHNT and CDR2 YYREEE (reference sequence). The CDR3 spans 15 residues. The V segment lost 4 bases and the J segment 7 bases; nucleotides outside the gene matches: 10.

The chain is built from TRBV11-1 and TRBJ2-7, with TRBD1 identical over 9 bases. The ends lost 3 bases at V and 12 bases at J; junction bases unmatched: 9. Germline V lookup: CDR1 SGHAT, CDR2 FQDESV (reference sequence). The CDR3 covers 13 residues. CDR3: CASSFPGQGPPYF. DNA for the CDR3: TGTGCCAGCAGCTTCCCGGGACAGGGACCTCCGTACTTC.

This clone has ten or more counts. This sequence joins TRBV9 and TRBJ2-1; no clear D gene. The V and J ends lost 3 bases and 3 bases respectively, with 10 bases between them. Germline loops: CDR1 SGDLS, CDR2 YYNGEE. The CDR3 length is 14 residues. The CDR3 here is CASSETSIYNEQFF. CDR3 DNA: TGTGCCAGCAGCGAAACTTCTATCTACAATGAGCAGTTCTTC.

This clone was observed a few times. This chain links TRBV29-1 with TRBJ2-6, with D unresolved. CDR1 and CDR2 (germline): SQVTM, ANQGSEA. CDR3 length: 14 residues. Trimming cost V 6 bases and J 0 bases, with 9 bases left between them. CDR3 sequence reads: CSVFDGSGANVLTF. The CDR3 coding sequence is TGCAGCGTCTTTGACGGCTCTGGGGCCAACGTCCTGACTTTC.

This clone was counted only a few times. V gene TRBV11-2 combines with J gene TRBJ2-2, with D uncertain. The germline V and J ends were trimmed by 8 bases and 3 bases, with 7 bases remaining between them. This CDR3 spans 12 amino acids. In germline, CDR1 is SGHAT, CDR2 FQNNGV. The CDR3 DNA is TGTGCCAGCCGTAGGTACACCGGGGAGCTGTTTTTT. Its translation: CASRRYTGELFF.

The chain has TRBV6-5 and TRBJ2-7; perhaps TRBD2 as D (6 bases). This CDR3 region has 12 residues. Germline lookup yields CDR1 MNHEY and CDR2 SVGAGI. Trimming stripped 5 bases from V and 7 bases from J, with 12 bases between. Here the CDR3 reads CASSPHRGEQYF. The CDR3 DNA sequence: TGTGCCAGCAGTCCCCACCGGGGGGAGCAGTACTTC.

This clone showed up just a few times. The J gene is TRBJ2-1, the V gene TRBV4-2; TRBD2 aligns across 7 bases. J gave up 5 bases and V 1 base, and 8 bases lay outside the gene matches. The CDR3 contains 16 residues. Germline V gene lookup returns CDR1 LGHNA and CDR2 YNFKEQ. The CDR3 nucleotides are TGTGCCAGCAGCCAAGTTTCCCAGCGGGGTAACAATGAGCAGTTCTTC. Translated, it gives CASSQVSQRGNNEQFF.

V usage is TRBV9 and J usage is TRBJ2-2; no clear D gene. In germline, CDR1 is SGDLS, CDR2 YYNGEE. The CDR3 loop spans 14 amino acids. V was pared by 0 bases and J by 0 bases, with 3 bases between. CDR3 nucleotides: TGTGCCAGCAGCGTAGCCGCGAACACCGGGGAGCTGTTTTTT. Translation: CASSVAANTGELFF.

This clone was found many times. The same CDR3 also results from other DNA sequences found in this sample. The rearrangement links TRBV7-9 to TRBJ2-1; D is possibly TRBD1 or TRBD2 (5 bases each). The CDR3 spans 13 residues. V was shortened by 5 bases and J by 6 bases, with 11 bases between the two germline ends. Germline V lookup: CDR1 SEHNR, CDR2 FQNEAQ (reference sequence). CDR3 in amino acids: CASSPKGPNEQFF. CDR3 in DNA: TGTGCCAGCAGCCCGAAGGGACCCAATGAGCAGTTCTTC.

The CDR3 nucleotides read TGCGCCAGCAGCCAAGTTCATGGCAGAACTAGCACAGATACGCAGTATTTT. Amino acid sequence: CASSQVHGRTSTDTQYF. This sequence joins TRBV4-3 and TRBJ2-3; no definite D call. V shed 1 base and J shed 0 bases, with 14 bases lying between them. The germline V gene has CDR1 LGHNA and CDR2 YSLEER. This CDR3 contains 17 residues.

This clone was detected a few times. A single base separates this from a much larger clone, so it may be a read error. The sample carries other DNA sequences with the same CDR3. The J gene is TRBJ2-6, the V gene TRBV25-1; D call uncertain. V lost 6 bases and J 2 bases, leaving 5 bases between the germline ends. From germline, CDR1 is MGHDK and CDR2 SYGVNS. This CDR3 comprises 13 residues. CDR3 residues: CASSLTGANVLTF. DNA for the CDR3: TGTGCCAGCAGCTTAACTGGGGCCAACGTCCTGACTTTC.

The chain couples TRBV2 to TRBJ1-1; unclear D gene. V dropped 1 base and J dropped 5 bases, with 11 bases sitting between them. The CDR3 is 14 residues long. Germline V gene sequence: CDR1 SNHLY, CDR2 FYNNEI. The CDR3, as DNA: TGTGCCAGCAGTGAAGTTGGGGAATGGACTGAAGCTTTCTTT. It translates to CASSEVGEWTEAFF.